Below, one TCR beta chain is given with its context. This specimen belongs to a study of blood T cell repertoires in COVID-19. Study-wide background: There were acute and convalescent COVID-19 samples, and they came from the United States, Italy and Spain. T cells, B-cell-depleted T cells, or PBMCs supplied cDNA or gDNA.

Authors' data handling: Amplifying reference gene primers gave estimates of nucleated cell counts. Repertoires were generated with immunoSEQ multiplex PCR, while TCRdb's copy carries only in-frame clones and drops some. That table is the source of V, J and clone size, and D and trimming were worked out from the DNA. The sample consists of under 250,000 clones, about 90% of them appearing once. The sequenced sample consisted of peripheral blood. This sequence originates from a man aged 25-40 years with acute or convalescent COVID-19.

DNA for the CDR3: TGTGCCAGCAGCCACGGGGGGGAAAAACTGTTTTTT. This encodes CASSHGGEKLFF. The gene calls are TRBV3-1 (or the pseudogene TRBV3-2) and TRBJ1-4; D is perhaps TRBD1 (5 bases). The germline gives CDR1 LGHDT, CDR2 YNNKEL (reference sequence). The CDR3 covers 12 residues. The V end was cut by 3 bases, the J end by 8 bases, with 7 bases between.